What follows is one TCR beta chain and its context. TCRdb keeps only in-frame clones here, not all; method: immunoSEQ multiplex PCR. This table holds some 390,000 clones, under 90% found once. The CDR3 has 16 residues. V lost 1 base to trimming and J lost 4 bases, with 14 bases between them. Germline CDR1 and CDR2: MGHRA and YSYEKL. The entry originates in a study of blood T cell repertoires in COVID-19. Participants came from fewer than 25 US areas, aged about 18 to 100 years. Cohorts were assigned according to the clinical history that participants reported. The TCR was taken from a woman in her twenties or thirties who had recovered from COVID-19. Sequencing used PBMCs or T cells enriched from blood (not recorded which). V gene TRBV4-1 combines with J gene TRBJ1-3; D is possibly TRBD1 (6 bases). In DNA, the CDR3 is TGCGCCAGCAGCCAAGCGGGCAGGGGATGGGGAAACACCATATATTTT. Its translation is CASSQAGRGWGNTIYF.